This TCR beta chain comes out of a study of cytomegalovirus exposure and HLA in healthy donors. Study summary: A later analysis reported the roughly 120 validation repertoires used the same platform as the approximately 660 first-cohort repertoires. Study results and limitations: Among TCR sequences, most were rare, though some public TCRs appeared in many donors. The classifier was said to identify cytomegalovirus status with high specificity and sensitivity. First-cohort TCR clusters were later found to tend to co-occur in the roughly 130 validation repertoires.

As to this clone: Its antigen is as yet unknown.

This CDR3 contains 11 residues. The V end lost 7 bases, the J end lost 6 bases, and 6 bases lay between the germline ends. Germline loops: CDR1 SNHLY, CDR2 FYNNEI. Assay: immunoSEQ multiplex PCR; the TCRdb copy retains only in-frame clones and omits some. The sample has about 130,000 clones; 90% to 95% are singletons. Sequencing was done on a sample of PBMCs. The V gene is TRBV2, the J gene TRBJ2-2, with D perhaps matching TRBD1 (6 bases). The TCR was taken from a woman aged 18-29 years in good health and CMV-seronegative. CDR3 nucleotides: TGTGCCAGCAAGGGGGCCGGGGAGCTGTTTTTT. Protein product: CASKGAGELFF.